The following is a T cell receptor (beta chain) sequence with its context. This entry is derived from a study of shared T cell receptors in the human thymus. TCRdb's copy holds only in-frame clones and misses some; the assay was immunoSEQ multiplex PCR. The data hold hundreds of thousands of clones, with about 87% observed a single time. Germline values: CDR1 MDHEN, CDR2 SYDVKM. This CDR3 region has 20 residues. V was trimmed by 0 bases and J by 2 bases, leaving 23 bases between them. The sample was also linked to a second study, of human thymus T cells. From that second work: A high degree of thymic repertoire overlap among unrelated individuals was reported in related research.

V usage is TRBV28 and J usage is TRBJ2-1; D remains unclear. The sample taken for sequencing was thymocytes. This TCR came from a boy in the first two years of life with a congenital heart defect. The CDR3 spells CASSLCPLLLKRLTYNEQFF. CDR3 sequence (DNA): TGTGCCAGCAGTTTATGCCCCCTACTATTAAAGCGACTTACCTACAATGAGCAGTTCTTC.